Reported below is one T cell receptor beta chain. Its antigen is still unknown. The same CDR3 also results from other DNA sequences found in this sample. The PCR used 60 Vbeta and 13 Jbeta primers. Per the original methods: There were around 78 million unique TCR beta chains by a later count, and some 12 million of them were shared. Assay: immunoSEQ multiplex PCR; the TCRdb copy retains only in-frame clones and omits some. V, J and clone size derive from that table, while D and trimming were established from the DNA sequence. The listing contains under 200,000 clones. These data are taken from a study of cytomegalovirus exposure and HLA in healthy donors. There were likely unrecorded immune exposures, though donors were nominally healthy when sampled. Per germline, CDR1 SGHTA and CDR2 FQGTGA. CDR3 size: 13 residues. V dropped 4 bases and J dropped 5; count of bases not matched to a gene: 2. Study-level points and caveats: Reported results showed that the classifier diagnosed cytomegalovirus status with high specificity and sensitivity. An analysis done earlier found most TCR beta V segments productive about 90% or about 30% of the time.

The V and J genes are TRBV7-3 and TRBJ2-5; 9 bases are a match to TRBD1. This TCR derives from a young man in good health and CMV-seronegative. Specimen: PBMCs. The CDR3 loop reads CASSSGQGETQYF. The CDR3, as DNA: TGTGCCAGCAGCTCTGGACAGGGGGAGACCCAGTACTTC.